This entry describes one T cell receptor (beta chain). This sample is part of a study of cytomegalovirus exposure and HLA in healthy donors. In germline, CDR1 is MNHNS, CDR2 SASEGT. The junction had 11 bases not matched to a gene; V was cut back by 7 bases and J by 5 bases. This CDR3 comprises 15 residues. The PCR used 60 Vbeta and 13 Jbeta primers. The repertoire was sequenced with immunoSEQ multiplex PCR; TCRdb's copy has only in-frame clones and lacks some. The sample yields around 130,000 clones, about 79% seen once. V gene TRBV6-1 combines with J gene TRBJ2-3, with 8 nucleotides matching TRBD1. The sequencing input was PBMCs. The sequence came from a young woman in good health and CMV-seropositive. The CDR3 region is CASIKMAGGKDTQYF. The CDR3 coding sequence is TGTGCCAGCATCAAGATGGCAGGGGGCAAAGATACGCAGTATTTT.